Shown below are 27 T cell receptor beta chains from a single sample sequenced in a study of OX40 agonist ivuxolimab in advanced cancers. Sequencing used immunoSEQ multiplex PCR; TCRdb keeps in-frame clones, though not all of them. This sample carries more than 90,000 clones, about 79% of them seen once, and the ten largest clones take about 1.6%. The starting material was CD4+ or CD8+ T cells sorted from blood, obtained in a trial of the OX40 agonist ivuxolimab. The origin of the receptors is an adult with an advanced solid tumor such as melanoma, head and neck, liver or kidney cancer.

The chain's CDR3 is CASSGTSGNEKLFF. CDR3 nucleotides: TGTGCCAGTTCAGGGACCTCTGGGAATGAAAAACTGTTTTTT. This chain connects TRBV18 to TRBJ1-4; TRBD1 might be the D (5 bases). The CDR3 is made up of 14 amino acids. CDR1 KGHSH and CDR2 LQKENI come from the germline V gene. V dropped 9 bases and J dropped 5 bases, with 16 bases sitting between them.

The CDR3 here is CASSPGTGMSDNEQFF. CDR3 sequence (DNA): TGTGCCAGCAGCCCTGGGACAGGGATGTCCGACAATGAGCAGTTCTTC. The rearrangement links TRBV4-2 to TRBJ2-1; TRBD1 agrees at 9 bases. The CDR3 sequence is 16 residues long. Germline V gene lookup returns CDR1 LGHNA and CDR2 YNFKEQ. V lost 4 bases and J lost 5; bases outside the gene matches: 9.

The genes are TRBV2 and TRBJ2-5; the D is unclear. Gene TRBJ2-7 matches the end of the DNA better, so the J call may be wrong. CDR3 length: 14 residues. Germline V CDR1 and CDR2: SNHLY, FYNNEI. Here the CDR3 DNA reads TGTGCCAGCAGTGGAAAGGGTACGAACTACGAGCAGTACTTC. Amino acids: CASSGKGTNYEQYF.

The chain carries TRBV6-5 and TRBJ2-7, with 9 positions matching TRBD2. The junction had 7 bases not matched to a gene; V was cut back by 2 bases and J by 5 bases. In germline, CDR1 is MNHEY, CDR2 SVGAGI. The CDR3 sequence is 15 residues long. CDR3 sequence (DNA): TGTGCCAGCAGTTACGTTTCTAGCGGGAATAACGAGCAGTACTTC. Its protein is CASSYVSSGNNEQYF.

The chain joins TRBV6-5 to TRBJ1-2, with D unclear. CDR1 is MNHEY and CDR2 is SVGAGI in the germline V gene. The CDR3 totals 13 residues. The germline V and J ends were trimmed by 6 bases and 6 bases, with 14 bases remaining between them. The CDR3 protein is CASSLGRKDGYTF. The DNA for the CDR3 is TGTGCCAGCAGCCTGGGAAGGAAGGATGGCTACACCTTC.

The V gene is TRBV7-8, the J gene TRBJ2-7, with TRBD1 matching over 9 bases. Germline CDR1 reads SGHVS; CDR2 reads FQNEAQ. With V trimmed by 5 bases and J by 8 bases, 13 bases remained unmatched. The CDR3 spans 15 residues. The CDR3 is CASSRDRGAGQKQYF. CDR3 bases: TGTGCCAGCAGCCGTGACAGGGGGGCGGGACAGAAGCAGTACTTC.

The chain has TRBV10-1 and TRBJ2-3; D possibly corresponds to TRBD2 (6 bases). In germline, CDR1 is WNHNN, CDR2 SYGVQD (reference sequence). Trimming took off 3 bases at V and 4 bases at J, with 17 bases between the two ends. The CDR3 runs 16 residues. CDR3 DNA: TGCGCCAGCAGTGATCTAACGGCGGGGATGGCAGATACGCAGTATTTT. This gives the protein CASSDLTAGMADTQYF.

CDR3 nucleotides: TGTGCCAGCAGCCCGGGGGGTTCTGGGGCCAACGTCCTGACTTTC. This gives the protein CASSPGGSGANVLTF. The V gene is TRBV7-2, the J gene TRBJ2-6, with 7 bases that match TRBD2. This CDR3 is 15 amino acids long. The germline CDR1 and CDR2 sequences are SGHTA and FQGNSA. After removal of 5 bases from V and 1 base from J, the junction contained 2 bases not matched to a gene.

V gene TRBV27 combines with J gene TRBJ1-6; tentative D call: TRBD1 (6 bases). Germline assignment: CDR1 MNHEY and CDR2 SMNVEV (reference sequence). CDR3 length: 14 residues. V lost 5 bases and J 10 bases, leaving 15 bases between the germline ends. The CDR3 DNA sequence: TGTGCCAGCAGTCCAAGGGGACACCACTCACCCCTCCACTTT. It translates to CASSPRGHHSPLHF.

This chain links TRBV28 with TRBJ1-2; a weak D match, TRBD1 (5 bases). The germline V and J ends were trimmed by 3 bases and 4 bases, with 15 bases remaining between them. CDR3 size: 15 residues. CDR1 MDHEN and CDR2 SYDVKM come from the germline V gene. For the CDR3, the DNA is TGTGCCAGCAGTTTGGGGGGAGGATTCGGCTATGGCTACACCTTC. It is translated as CASSLGGGFGYGYTF.

The chain uses TRBV4-3 and TRBJ2-1; unclear D gene. Germline CDR1 LGHNA, CDR2 YSLEER. V lost 1 base, J lost 7 bases, and 14 bases lay in between. The CDR3 is 15 amino acids. In DNA, the CDR3 is TGCGCCAGCAGCCAAGGTCGGGCGATAAGGAATGAGCAGTTCTTC. This encodes CASSQGRAIRNEQFF.

The sample holds many counts of this clone. The same CDR3 is also encoded by other DNA sequences in this sample. The gene calls are TRBV9 and TRBJ2-5; 8 positions match TRBD1. CDR1 and CDR2 (germline): SGDLS, YYNGEE. V shed 0 bases and J 4 bases; nucleotides not matched to a gene: 2. The length of the CDR3 is 14 residues. CDR3 region: CASSVGTGRETQYF. DNA for the CDR3: TGTGCCAGCAGCGTAGGGACAGGGAGAGAGACCCAGTACTTC. Based on the CDR3 plus reference TRBV9 and TRBJ2-5, the full variable domain is DSGVTQTPKHLITATGQRVTLRCSPRSGDLSVYWYQQSLDQGLQFLIQYYNGEERAKGNILERFSAQQFPDLHSELNLSSLELGDSALYFCASSVGTGRETQYFGPGTRLLVL.

The V gene is TRBV6-4, the J gene TRBJ2-3, with unresolved D. The V gene lost 4 bases and the J gene lost 2 bases, with 7 bases spanning the gap. CDR1 is MRHNA, CDR2 SNTAGT, per germline. The CDR3 loop spans 13 amino acids. CDR3 DNA: TGTGCCAGCAGTGTACAGACCACAGATACGCAGTATTTT. Protein product: CASSVQTTDTQYF.

The chain links TRBV19 to TRBJ2-1; D gene unclear. The CDR3 loop spans 13 amino acids. Germline values: CDR1 LNHDA, CDR2 SQIVND (reference sequence). V was clipped by 5 bases and J by 3 bases, with 8 bases between them. CDR3 residues: CASSEYHYNEQFF. In nucleotides, the CDR3 is TGTGCCAGTAGTGAGTACCACTACAATGAGCAGTTCTTC.

The V and J genes are TRBV7-6 and TRBJ2-5, with 9 nucleotides matching TRBD1. The junction had 3 bases not matched to a gene; V was cut back by 4 bases and J by 3 bases. There are 14 residues in the CDR3. CDR1 is SGHVS, CDR2 FNYEAQ, per germline. The CDR3 loop is CASSSGTGKETQYF. The CDR3 coding sequence is TGTGCCAGCAGCTCCGGGACAGGGAAAGAGACCCAGTACTTC.

This sequence joins TRBV4-1 and TRBJ1-2; possible D gene TRBD1, 6 bases. Germline CDR1 reads MGHRA; CDR2 reads YSYEKL. Trimming removed 3 bases from V and 6 bases from J, with 8 bases in between. The length of the CDR3 is 12 residues. CDR3 nucleotides: TGCGCCAGCAGCCAGGGGGGGCATGGCTACACCTTC. It specifies CASSQGGHGYTF.

The chain links TRBV28 to TRBJ1-3, with D tentatively TRBD1 (6 bases). Germline CDR1 is MDHEN and CDR2 is SYDVKM. V lost 6 bases to trimming and J lost 2 bases, with 14 bases between them. The CDR3 runs 15 residues. The CDR3 region has the DNA TGTGCCAGCAGGCATCAGGGGTCTCCTGGAAACACCATATATTTT. This gives the protein CASRHQGSPGNTIYF.

The rearrangement joins TRBV7-6 to TRBJ2-3; 12 bases are shared with TRBD1. Germline trimming cut 5 bases from V and 4 bases from J; bases unmatched to any gene: 4. Germline V gene sequence: CDR1 SGHVS, CDR2 FNYEAQ. The CDR3 loop spans 15 amino acids. CDR3 nucleotides: TGTGCCAGCAGCAGGGGGACAGGGGGCTCAGATACGCAGTATTTT. Its translation: CASSRGTGGSDTQYF.

CDR3 amino acids: CASRFRGQGNTGELFF. The CDR3 DNA reads TGTGCCAGCAGATTTAGGGGACAGGGGAACACCGGGGAGCTGTTTTTT. The chain has TRBV11-1 and TRBJ2-2; 9 positions match TRBD1. CDR1 is SGHAT, CDR2 FQDESV, per germline (reference sequence). Trimming at V came to 6 bases and at J to 1 base, leaving 6 bases not matched to a gene. The CDR3 is made up of 16 amino acids. The whole variable domain, filled in from reference TRBV11-1 and TRBJ2-2, reads EAEVAQSPRYKITEKSQAVAFWCDPISGHATLYWYRQILGQGPELLVQFQDESVVDDSQLPKDRFSAERLKGVDSTLKIQPAELGDSAMYLCASRFRGQGNTGELFFGEGSRLTVL.

The chain is built from TRBV7-9 and TRBJ1-3; TRBD1 might be the D (6 bases). V was pared by 5 bases and J by 4 bases, with 18 bases between. This CDR3 spans 16 amino acids. Germline CDR1 SEHNR, CDR2 FQNEAQ (reference sequence). CDR3 sequence (DNA): TGTGCCAGCAGCCCCCCCAAGGGGGTCGCAGGAAACACCATATATTTT. Translating gives CASSPPKGVAGNTIYF.

This chain connects TRBV27 to TRBJ2-7, with D maybe TRBD1 (7 bases). There are 13 residues in the CDR3. V dropped 7 bases and J dropped 6 bases, with 16 bases sitting between them. CDR1 is MNHEY and CDR2 is SMNVEV in the germline V gene (reference sequence). This chain's CDR3 is CASNGGGLGEQYF. The CDR3, as DNA: TGTGCCAGCAATGGAGGGGGCCTGGGCGAGCAGTACTTC.

This chain connects TRBV4-2 to TRBJ2-7, with TRBD2 matching 8 bases. There are 16 residues in the CDR3. In germline, CDR1 is LGHNA, CDR2 YNFKEQ. V gave up 2 bases and J gave up 2 bases; unmatched junction bases: 8. The CDR3 is CASSQSPGSGAYEQYF. The DNA for the CDR3 is TGTGCCAGCAGCCAATCCCCGGGTAGCGGGGCCTACGAGCAGTACTTC.

The rearrangement links TRBV7-2 to TRBJ1-3, with D maybe TRBD1 (6 bases). With 1 base removed from V and 5 bases from J, the gap between germline ends came to 15 bases. The CDR3 extends over 16 amino acids. CDR1 and CDR2 (germline): SGHTA, FQGNSA. CDR3 nucleotide sequence: TGTGCCAGCAGCTTAGGGGGGGCACAGACGAGAAACACCATATATTTT. Translating it yields CASSLGGAQTRNTIYF. Supplemented by reference TRBV7-2 and TRBJ1-3, the full variable domain reads GAGVSQSPSNKVTEKGKDVELRCDPISGHTALYWYRQSLGQGLEFLIYFQGNSAPDKSGLPSDRFSAERTGGSVSTLTIQRTQQEDSAVYLCASSLGGAQTRNTIYFGEGSWLTVV.

This clone has a handful of counts. The chain carries TRBV5-1 and TRBJ2-5; D is uncertain. Trimming removed 0 bases from V and 2 bases from J, with 5 bases in between. CDR3 length: 13 amino acids. Germline CDR1 and CDR2: SGHRS and YFSETQ. The CDR3 loop reads CASSLGQQETQYF. As DNA, the CDR3 is TGCGCCAGCAGCTTGGGGCAGCAAGAGACCCAGTACTTC.

The V gene is TRBV28, the J gene TRBJ2-5, with 7 bases matching TRBD2. The CDR3 has 16 residues. Germline lookup yields CDR1 MDHEN and CDR2 SYDVKM. V was clipped by 6 bases and J by 2 bases; unmatched bases: 12. CDR3 in amino acids: CASSSPLRGIQETQYF. In DNA form, the CDR3 reads TGTGCCAGCAGCTCCCCCTTGCGGGGGATACAAGAGACCCAGTACTTC.

The chain is built from TRBV4-3 and TRBJ2-1, with 9 positions matching TRBD2. Unmatched junction bases numbered 11, after V lost 4 bases and J lost 4 bases. Germline CDR1 is LGHNA and CDR2 is YSLEER. CDR3 length equals 17 residues. CDR3 in amino acids: CASSPGGTSLSYNEQFF. The CDR3 region has the DNA TGCGCCAGCAGCCCCGGAGGGACTAGCTTGTCGTACAATGAGCAGTTCTTC.

The chain has TRBV4-3 and TRBJ2-3; 12 bases are a match to TRBD2. CDR1 LGHNA and CDR2 YSLEER come from the germline V gene. The CDR3 is made up of 16 amino acids. With 2 bases clipped from V and 2 bases from J, the junction kept 2 bases outside the gene matches. The CDR3 nucleotides are TGCGCCAGCAGCCAACGACTAGCGGGGGACACAGATACGCAGTATTTT. Encoded protein: CASSQRLAGDTDTQYF.